This T cell receptor beta chain was documented in a study of OX40 agonist ivuxolimab in advanced cancers. This table comes from immunoSEQ multiplex PCR, and its TCRdb copy is limited to in-frame clones, with some not included. The table includes about 72,000 clones, about 87% detected once. Deletions cut 1 base from V and 4 bases from J, with 8 bases between. CDR1 and CDR2 (germline): SGHNT, YYREEE (reference sequence). The CDR3 contains 13 residues. Sequencing used CD4+ or CD8+ T cells sorted from blood, obtained in a trial of the OX40 agonist ivuxolimab. The receptor was isolated from an adult with an advanced solid tumor such as melanoma, head and neck, liver or kidney cancer. The chain combines TRBV5-4 with TRBJ2-5; D might be TRBD1 (6 bases). Here the CDR3 DNA reads TGTGCCAGCAGCTTGAACAGGGCAGAGACCCAGTACTTC. This encodes CASSLNRAETQYF.